Below, one T cell receptor (beta chain) is given with its context. Its antigen is unidentified. The PCR made use of 60 Vbeta and 13 Jbeta primers. Some clones are missing from TCRdb's copy, which holds only in-frame ones; the method was immunoSEQ multiplex PCR. Altogether some 110,000 clones are present, roughly 72% being singletons, with the ten largest covering approximately 5%. The record originates from a study of cytomegalovirus exposure and HLA in healthy donors. The overall study: An earlier analysis identified 110 million or so unique TCR beta sequences in approximately 170 million T cells. Study-wide points: The later analysis indicated that the majority of CMV-associated TCR beta chains appeared HLA-restricted. Within the data, a cluster of highly shared sequence variants was likely a sequencing artifact. Later analysis associated a missense DCLRE1C variant with TCR beta V- and J-gene trimming.

CDR3 length: 13 amino acids. CDR1 is GTSNPN, CDR2 SVGIG, per germline (reference sequence). After removal of 0 bases from V and 3 bases from J, the junction contained 1 base not matched to a gene. The receptor was derived from a woman under 30 in good health and CMV-seropositive. Sequencing was performed on PBMCs. The chain couples TRBV30 to TRBJ1-2, with 7 bases aligning to TRBD1. As DNA, the CDR3 is TGTGCCTGGAGTGTACAGGGGTACTATGGCTACACCTTC. It codes for CAWSVQGYYGYTF.